Here is one TCR beta chain with its context. In the study's own analysis: Researchers report that nucleated cell counts were estimated from reference gene primer amplification. Repertoires were generated with immunoSEQ multiplex PCR, while TCRdb's copy carries only in-frame clones and drops some. V, J and clone size derive from that table, while D and trimming were established from the DNA sequence. The repertoire holds about 90,000 clones, with less than 90% as singletons. The CDR3 has 15 amino acids. Looked up from germline, CDR1 is LGHNA and CDR2 is YSLEER. Trimming left V 0 bases short and J 0 bases short, with 9 bases between. The sample originates from a study of blood T cell repertoires in COVID-19. About the research overall: Both acute and convalescent COVID-19 samples were obtained from the United States, Italy and Spain. PBMCs, B-cell-depleted T cells, or T cells were the source of the cDNA or gDNA that made up the material.

Material: peripheral blood. The rearrangement joins TRBV4-3 to TRBJ2-7; D may be TRBD2 (6 bases). This sequence was found in an elderly man with active or convalescent COVID-19. CDR3 coding DNA: TGCGCCAGCAGCCAAGAGGCGGGGCTCTCCTACGAGCAGTACTTC. Protein sequence: CASSQEAGLSYEQYF.